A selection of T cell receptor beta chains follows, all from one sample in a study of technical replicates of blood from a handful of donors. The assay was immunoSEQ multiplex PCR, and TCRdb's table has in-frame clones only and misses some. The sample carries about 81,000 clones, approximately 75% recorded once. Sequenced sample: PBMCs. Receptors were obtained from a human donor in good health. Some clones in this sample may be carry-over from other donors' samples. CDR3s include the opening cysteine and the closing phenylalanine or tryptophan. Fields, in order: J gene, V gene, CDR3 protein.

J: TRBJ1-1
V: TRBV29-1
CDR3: CSVLLGGDTEAFF

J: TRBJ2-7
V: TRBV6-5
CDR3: CASSEIRDSYEQYF

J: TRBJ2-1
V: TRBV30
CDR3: CAWSGSRSSGGQQFF

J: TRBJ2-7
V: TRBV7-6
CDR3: CASSLVMFGYEQYF

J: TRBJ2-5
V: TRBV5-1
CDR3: CASRPGEETQYF

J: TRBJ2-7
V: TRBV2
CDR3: CASSGGSGAEQYF

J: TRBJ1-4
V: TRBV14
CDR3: CATYEAGGRDEKLFF

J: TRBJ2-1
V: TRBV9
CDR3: CASFIAREGTNEQFF

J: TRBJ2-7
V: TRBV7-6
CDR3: CASSRGYRSYEQYF

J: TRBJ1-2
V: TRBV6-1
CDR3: CASSTRGQGGYTF

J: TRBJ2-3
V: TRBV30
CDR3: CAWGSWLAGADTQYF

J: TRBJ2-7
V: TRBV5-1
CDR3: CASSLGGQGRDEQYF

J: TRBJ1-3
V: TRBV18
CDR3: CASSTTVGTETGNTIYF

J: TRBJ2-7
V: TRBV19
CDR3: CASARQGPSYEQYF

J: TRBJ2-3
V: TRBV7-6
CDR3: CASSLGTLTDTQYF

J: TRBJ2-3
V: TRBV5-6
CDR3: CASSAGTSGPTDTQYF

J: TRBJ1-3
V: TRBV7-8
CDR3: CASTTRGSGNTIYF

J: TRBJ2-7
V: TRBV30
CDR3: CAWSGGLDPTAW

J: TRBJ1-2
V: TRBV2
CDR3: CASRGAEGDGYTF

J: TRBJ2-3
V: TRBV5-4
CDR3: CASSPGGAGGTTRITDTQYF

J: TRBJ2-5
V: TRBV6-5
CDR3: CASRQGWETQYF

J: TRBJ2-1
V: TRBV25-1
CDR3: CASSGGGSGSYNEQFF

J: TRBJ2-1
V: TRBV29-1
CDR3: CSVGRVPLHGNEQFF

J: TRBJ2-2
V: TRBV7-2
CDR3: CASSPYLGGLTGELFF

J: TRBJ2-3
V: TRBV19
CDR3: CASTMDRNTDTQYF